This T cell receptor (beta chain) was sequenced during a study of blood T cell repertoires in COVID-19. As for the study in general: Material from acute and convalescent COVID-19 was sourced from the United States, Italy and Spain. T cells, B-cell-depleted T cells, or PBMCs provided the cDNA or gDNA that served as material.

CDR3 length: 20 residues. Looked up from germline, CDR1 is MDHEN and CDR2 is SYDVKM. Comment on this clone: Mismatch with germline at one junction end may stem from a read error.

Source study methods: Researchers report that nucleated cell counts were estimated from reference gene primer amplification. Clones were read by immunoSEQ multiplex PCR, and TCRdb kept only the in-frame ones, dropping some. V and J calls plus clone size are reproduced from that table; the DNA served to infer D and trimming. The sample includes about 380,000 clones, more than 75% of them seen just once. The specimen was peripheral blood. The sequence was collected from a human donor with acute or convalescent COVID-19. The donor label of this sample is uncertain. The chain uses TRBV28 and TRBJ1-1; D is unclear. The CDR3 here is CASSLRRGFERLGRNAEAFF. The CDR3 DNA reads TGTGCCAGCAGTTTAAGGAGAGGGTTTGAGCGGTTAGGCAGGAACGCTGAAGCTTTCTTT.